Following are 4 T cell receptor beta chains from one sample sequenced in a study of T-cell reconstitution after alpha-beta-depleted transplantation in children. Unique molecular identifiers were built into the TCRbeta library. TCRdb analysed the PCR reads with MiXCR anew, one entry per CDR3 protein. The sample carries a few hundred thousand distinct CDR3 sequences, about 25% recorded once. Source: PBMCs, taken before TCRalphabeta/CD19-depleted stem cell transplant. Every receptor here comes from a girl aged 2 to 9 with Fanconi anemia, due to receive a stem cell transplant.

This clonotype was counted ten times or more. DNA for the CDR3: TGTGCCATCCAACACGACTCGTGGGGCACAGATACGCAGTATTTT. Translating gives CAIQHDSWGTDTQYF. The chain carries TRBV12-3 or TRBV12-4 and TRBJ2-3; D is unresolved. The V gene lost 10 bases and the J gene lost 1 base, with 18 bases spanning the gap. The CDR3 is 15 amino acids.

This chain connects TRBV24-1 to TRBJ2-7; 7 bases are a match to TRBD1. Germline V gene sequence: CDR1 KGHDR, CDR2 SFDVKD. This CDR3 has 14 residues. The V segment lost 5 bases and the J segment 3 bases; nucleotides outside the gene matches: 6. The CDR3 DNA reads TGTGCCACCAGTGCTCGGGACAGAGTCTACGAGCAGTACTTC. Protein product: CATSARDRVYEQYF.

The chain employs TRBV10-3 and TRBJ2-1; 8 nucleotides line up with TRBD2. V lost 6 bases, J lost 2 bases, and 3 bases stayed unmatched. Germline CDR1 is ENHRY and CDR2 is SYGVKD. This CDR3 spans 14 amino acids. The DNA of the CDR3 is TGTGCCATCAGCCTTAGCGGGACCTACAATGAGCAGTTCTTC. Translation: CAISLSGTYNEQFF.

This sequence joins TRBV25-1 and TRBJ2-7; no firm D call. Trimming cost V 0 bases and J 5 bases, with 2 bases left between them. In germline, CDR1 is MGHDK, CDR2 SYGVNS. This CDR3 contains 11 residues. The CDR3 DNA sequence: TGTGCCAGCAGTGAATACGACGAGCAGTACTTC. This codes for CASSEYDEQYF.